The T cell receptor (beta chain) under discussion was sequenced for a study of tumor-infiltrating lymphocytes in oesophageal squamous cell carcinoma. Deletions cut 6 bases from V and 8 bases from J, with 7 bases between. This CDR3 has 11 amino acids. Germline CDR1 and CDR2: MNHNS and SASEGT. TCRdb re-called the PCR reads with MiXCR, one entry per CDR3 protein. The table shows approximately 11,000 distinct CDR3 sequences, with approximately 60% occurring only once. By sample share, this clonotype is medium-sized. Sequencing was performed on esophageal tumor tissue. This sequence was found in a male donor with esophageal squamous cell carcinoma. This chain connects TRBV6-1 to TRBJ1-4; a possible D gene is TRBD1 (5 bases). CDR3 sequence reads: CASRGGEKLFF. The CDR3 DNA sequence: TGTGCCAGCAGGGGGGGAGAAAAACTGTTTTTT.